The next 8 T cell receptor beta chains were all read from a single sample in a study of a mutant IDH1 vaccine in newly diagnosed glioma. Here immunoSEQ multiplex PCR was the method, and the copy in TCRdb shows in-frame clones only, minus some. The sample has roughly 36,000 clones; more than 75% are singletons. Documented time point: week 23, last vaccination. The vaccine gave 300 ug of a 20-mer mutant IDH1 peptide subcutaneously per dose. The antigens these receptors bind are not known. The material sequenced was PBMCs, taken from a glioma patient whose treatment included an IDH1 peptide vaccine. These receptors were obtained from a man in his forties with glioma.

The rearrangement joins TRBV15 to TRBJ1-2; D not resolved. Trimming pared 0 bases from V and 2 bases from J, leaving 7 bases between. CDR3 length equals 14 residues. The germline CDR1 and CDR2 sequences are LNHNV and YYDKDF (reference sequence). CDR3 DNA sequence: TGTGCCACCAGCAGAGAAATACCGAACTATGGCTACACCTTC. The encoded protein is CATSREIPNYGYTF. The entire variable domain, with the rest obtained from reference TRBV15 and TRBJ1-2, is as follows: DAMVIQNPRYQVTQFGKPVTLSCSQTLNHNVMYWYQQKSSQAPKLLFHYYDKDFNNEADTPDNFQSRRPNTSFCFLDIRSPGLGDTAMYLCATSREIPNYGYTFGSGTRLTVV.

The chain has TRBV5-4 and TRBJ1-2; no firm D call. CDR1 SGHNT and CDR2 YYREEE come from the germline V gene (reference sequence). The CDR3 totals 14 residues. Deletions cut 3 bases from V and 7 bases from J, with 16 bases between. The chain's CDR3 is CASSSPRAWGGYTF. CDR3 DNA sequence: TGTGCCAGCAGCTCACCACGGGCATGGGGTGGCTACACCTTC.

V usage is TRBV7-3 and J usage is TRBJ2-6, with 10 bases identical to TRBD1. CDR1 is SGHTA, CDR2 FQGTGA, per germline. The V and J ends lost 1 base and 6 bases, in that order; junction bases with no gene match: 6. The CDR3 has 17 residues. Here the CDR3 reads CASSLNSGTGEANVLTF. For the CDR3, the DNA is TGTGCCAGCAGCTTAAATTCCGGGACAGGGGAGGCCAACGTCCTGACTTTC.

The rearrangement uses TRBV30 and TRBJ2-5; D unresolved. Germline CDR1 reads GTSNPN; CDR2 reads SVGIG (reference sequence). Trimming cost V 3 bases and J 1 base, with 9 bases left between them. This CDR3 is 13 amino acids long. CDR3 nucleotide sequence: TGTGCCTGGAGGAGACATTTCCAAGAGACCCAGTACTTC. It codes for CAWRRHFQETQYF.

The DNA for the CDR3 is TGTGCCAGCAGTTCTACGGAGGGCTATGGCTACACCTTC. Translating gives CASSSTEGYGYTF. The chain uses TRBV28 and TRBJ1-2; the D is unclear. The V end lost 4 bases, the J end lost 4 bases, and 10 bases lay between the germline ends. Germline V lookup: CDR1 MDHEN, CDR2 SYDVKM. The CDR3 length is 13 residues.

The gene calls are TRBV30 and TRBJ2-3, with 8 bases that match TRBD2. This CDR3 is 14 amino acids long. Germline CDR1 GTSNPN, CDR2 SVGIG (reference sequence). The V segment lost 2 bases and the J segment 2 bases; nucleotides outside the gene matches: 3. This CDR3 reads CAWSRGGPTDTQYF. The DNA of the CDR3 is TGTGCCTGGAGTCGGGGGGGGCCCACAGATACGCAGTATTTT.

The chain employs TRBV11-2 and TRBJ2-5; D ambiguous. The CDR3 has 15 residues. With 4 bases removed from V and 5 bases from J, the gap between germline ends came to 17 bases. Germline CDR1 is SGHAT and CDR2 is FQNNGV. CDR3 amino acids: CASSSHSSVSETQYF. The DNA for the CDR3 is TGTGCCAGCAGCTCCCACAGTTCGGTGTCGGAGACCCAGTACTTC.

The chain combines TRBV19 with TRBJ1-5, with D possibly being TRBD1 (5 bases). The CDR3 is 16 amino acids. V was shortened by 7 bases and J by 0 bases, with 16 bases between the two germline ends. Germline CDR1 LNHDA, CDR2 SQIVND (reference sequence). The CDR3 sequence: CASTDTGLYSNQPQHF. In DNA, the CDR3 is TGTGCCAGTACCGACACAGGACTCTATAGCAATCAGCCCCAGCATTTT.